This TCR beta chain appears in the sequencing data of a study of blood T cell repertoires in COVID-19. This study enrolled people aged 18 to 89 from around 25 US geographic areas. Donors of Cohort 3 who recovered were those that had two negative PCRs, clearance, or symptom resolution. Assay used: immunoSEQ multiplex PCR; TCRdb lists only in-frame clones, some missing. The profile shows over 250,000 clones, around 88% of them singletons. CDR3 length equals 12 residues. The V and J ends lost 10 bases and 2 bases respectively, with 9 bases between them. Germline assignment: CDR1 SGHVS and CDR2 FQNEAQ. Sequencing was carried out using PBMCs or T cells enriched from blood (not recorded which). The TCR originated in a man in his forties who had recovered from COVID-19. This sequence joins TRBV7-8 and TRBJ2-1; maybe TRBD1 (5 bases). The CDR3 bases are TGTGCCACCAGACAGACCTACAATGAGCAGTTCTTC. Amino acid sequence: CATRQTYNEQFF.